Below, one TCR beta chain is given with its context. This CDR3 is built from 15 residues. V dropped 8 bases and J dropped 2 bases, with 16 bases sitting between them. This sample is part of a study of blood T cell repertoires in COVID-19. Study context: Whether acute or convalescent, the COVID-19 samples came from the United States, Italy and Spain. Sample material is recorded as cDNA or gDNA derived from T cells, B-cell-depleted T cells, or PBMCs.

In the authors' methods: For nucleated cells, counts were estimated from reference gene primer amplification. Libraries were prepared by immunoSEQ multiplex PCR; TCRdb keeps only in-frame clonotypes and omits some of them. V and J calls and clone size are copied from that table; D and trimming were computed from the DNA. The sample has 100,000 or so clones, 69% seen once. The chain has TRBV23-1 and TRBJ2-1, with D maybe TRBD1 (6 bases). TRBV23-1 is classed as an ORF, of uncertain function. The sequence was obtained from an older man with acute or convalescent COVID-19. The specimen sequenced was peripheral blood. The CDR3 DNA reads as TGCGCCAGCGACTATTCTGACAGGACCTACAATGAGCAGTTCTTC. Translated, it gives CASDYSDRTYNEQFF.